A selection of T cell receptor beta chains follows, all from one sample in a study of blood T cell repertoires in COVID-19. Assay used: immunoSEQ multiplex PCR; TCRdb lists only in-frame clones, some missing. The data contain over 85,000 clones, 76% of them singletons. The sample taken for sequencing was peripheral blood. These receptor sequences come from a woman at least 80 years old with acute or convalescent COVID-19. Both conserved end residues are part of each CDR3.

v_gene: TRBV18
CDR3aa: CASSPNTGNGYTF

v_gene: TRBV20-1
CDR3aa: CSARGNTEAFF

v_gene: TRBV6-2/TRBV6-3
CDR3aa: CASSGTLAGGPGEQFF

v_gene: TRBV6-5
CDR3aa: CAGDRGFFGTEAFF

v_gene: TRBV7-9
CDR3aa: CASSPSRDSMNTEAFF

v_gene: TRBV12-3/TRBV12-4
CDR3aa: CASKRQVLGEQYF

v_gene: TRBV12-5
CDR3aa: CASGKGGGETQYF

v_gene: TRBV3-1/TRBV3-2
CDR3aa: CASSLGLQTYNEQFF

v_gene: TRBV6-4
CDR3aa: CASGGTSGSYEQYF

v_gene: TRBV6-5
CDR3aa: CASSYSASGRVEQYF

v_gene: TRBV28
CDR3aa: CASSFYREGYTF